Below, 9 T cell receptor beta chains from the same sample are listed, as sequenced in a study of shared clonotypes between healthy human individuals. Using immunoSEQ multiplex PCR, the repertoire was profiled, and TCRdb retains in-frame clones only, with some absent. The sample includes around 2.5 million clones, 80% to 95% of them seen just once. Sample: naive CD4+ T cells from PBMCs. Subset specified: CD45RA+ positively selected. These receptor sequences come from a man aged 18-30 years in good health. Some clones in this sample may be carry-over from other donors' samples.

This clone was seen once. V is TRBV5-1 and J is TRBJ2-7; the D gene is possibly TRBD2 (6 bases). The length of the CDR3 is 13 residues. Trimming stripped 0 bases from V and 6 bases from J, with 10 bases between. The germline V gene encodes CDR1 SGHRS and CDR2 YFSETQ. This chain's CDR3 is CASSLEEGFEQYF. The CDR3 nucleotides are TGCGCCAGCAGCTTGGAGGAGGGGTTCGAGCAGTACTTC.

CDR3 loop: CASSLAMGDQPQHF. In nucleotides, the CDR3 is TGCGCCAGCAGCTTGGCCATGGGGGATCAGCCCCAGCATTTT. The chain employs TRBV5-1 and TRBJ1-5, with D perhaps matching TRBD1 (5 bases). The V and J ends lost 0 bases and 5 bases respectively, with 9 bases between them. Per germline, CDR1 SGHRS and CDR2 YFSETQ. The CDR3 loop spans 14 amino acids.

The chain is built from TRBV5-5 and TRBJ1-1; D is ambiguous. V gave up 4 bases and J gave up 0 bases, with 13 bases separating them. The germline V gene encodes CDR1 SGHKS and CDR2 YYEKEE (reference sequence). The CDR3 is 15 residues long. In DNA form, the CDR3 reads TGTGCCAGCAGCCCCCGGGCCCCTTTGAACACTGAAGCTTTCTTT. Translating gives CASSPRAPLNTEAFF.

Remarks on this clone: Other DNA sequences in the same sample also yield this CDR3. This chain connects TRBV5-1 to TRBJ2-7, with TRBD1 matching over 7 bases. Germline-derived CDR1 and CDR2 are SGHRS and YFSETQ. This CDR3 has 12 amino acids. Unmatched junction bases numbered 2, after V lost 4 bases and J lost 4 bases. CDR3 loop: CASSVQGYEQYF. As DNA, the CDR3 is TGCGCCAGCAGCGTACAGGGGTACGAGCAGTACTTC.

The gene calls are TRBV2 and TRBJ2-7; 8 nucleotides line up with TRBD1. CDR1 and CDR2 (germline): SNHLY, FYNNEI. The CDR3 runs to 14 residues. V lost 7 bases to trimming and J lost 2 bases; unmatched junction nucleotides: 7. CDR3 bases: TGTGCCAGCAAGGAGACAGGGGTCGCCTACGAGCAGTACTTC. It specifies CASKETGVAYEQYF.

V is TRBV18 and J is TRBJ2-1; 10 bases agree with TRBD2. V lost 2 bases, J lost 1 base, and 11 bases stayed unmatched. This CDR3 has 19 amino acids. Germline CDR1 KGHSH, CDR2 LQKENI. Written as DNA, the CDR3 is TGTGCCAGCTCACCAAACGCAGCGGGAGGGCCGGGGTCCTACAATGAGCAGTTCTTC. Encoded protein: CASSPNAAGGPGSYNEQFF.

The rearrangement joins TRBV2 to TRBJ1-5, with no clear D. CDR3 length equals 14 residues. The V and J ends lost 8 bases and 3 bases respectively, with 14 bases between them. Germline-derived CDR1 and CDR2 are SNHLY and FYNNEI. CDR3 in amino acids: CASVRQAANQPQHF. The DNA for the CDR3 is TGTGCCAGCGTCCGGCAGGCCGCCAATCAGCCCCAGCATTTT.

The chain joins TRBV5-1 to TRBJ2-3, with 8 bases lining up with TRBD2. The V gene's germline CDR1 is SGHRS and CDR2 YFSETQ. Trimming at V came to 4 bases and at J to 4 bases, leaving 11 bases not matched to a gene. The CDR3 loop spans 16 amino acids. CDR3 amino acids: CASSGSAGAVSDTQYF. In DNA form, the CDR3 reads TGCGCCAGCAGCGGATCAGCGGGAGCTGTCTCAGATACGCAGTATTTT.

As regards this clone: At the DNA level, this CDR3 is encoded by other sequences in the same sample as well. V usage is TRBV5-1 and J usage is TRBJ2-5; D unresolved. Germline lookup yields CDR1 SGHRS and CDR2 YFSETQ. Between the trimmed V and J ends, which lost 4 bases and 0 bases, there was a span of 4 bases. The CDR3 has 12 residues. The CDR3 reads CASSVNQETQYF. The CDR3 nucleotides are TGCGCCAGCAGCGTCAACCAAGAGACCCAGTACTTC.